This section outlines one TCR beta chain sequence together with its context. Antigen unknown. TCRdb keeps only in-frame clones here, not all; method: immunoSEQ multiplex PCR. The sample shows 2 million to 3 million clones, roughly 92% of them seen only once. The germline V and J ends were trimmed by 4 bases and 7 bases, with 13 bases remaining between them. The CDR3 sequence is 13 residues long. CDR1 is SGDLS, CDR2 YYNGEE, per germline. Adults of Caucasian background living in Nashville, Tennessee made up all donors. The data belong to a study of shared clonotypes between healthy human individuals. Study-wide context: There were three CD4 naive, three CD4 memory, two CD8 naive and one CD8 memory plates per donor. General study findings and limits: Richness estimates generally favored naive over memory subsets.

Sequencing was carried out using naive CD4+ T cells sorted from blood. Subset: CD45RA+ positively selected. This sequence joins TRBV9 and TRBJ2-3; unclear D gene. This TCR derives from a man between 18 and 29 years old in good health. The CDR3 here is CASSPSTAYTQYF. CDR3 bases: TGTGCCAGCAGCCCTTCGACTGCCTATACGCAGTATTTT.